This passage covers 8 T cell receptor beta chains from one sample sequenced in a study of cytomegalovirus exposure and HLA in healthy donors. The PCR was carried out with 60 Vbeta primers and 13 Jbeta primers. TCRdb keeps only in-frame clones here, not all; method: immunoSEQ multiplex PCR. The sample includes about 67,000 clones, 78% of them seen just once. The material sequenced was PBMCs. The receptors come from a man aged 40-49 years in good health and CMV-seronegative.

The rearrangement joins TRBV9 to TRBJ2-1; 10 bases map to TRBD2. From germline, CDR1 is SGDLS and CDR2 YYNGEE. With V trimmed by 3 bases and J by 6 bases, 6 bases remained unmatched. The CDR3 spans 15 residues. Written as DNA, the CDR3 is TGTGCCAGCAGCGGGCTAGCGGGAGTGGTCAATGAGCAGTTCTTC. It is translated as CASSGLAGVVNEQFF.

V and J are TRBV2 and TRBJ2-2; 11 bases agree with TRBD2. V lost 7 bases and J lost 7; bases outside the gene matches: 5. The CDR3 spans 14 residues. Germline CDR1 and CDR2: SNHLY and FYNNEI. CDR3 protein: CASTLAGGIGELFF. The DNA of the CDR3 is TGTGCCAGCACGCTAGCGGGAGGTATCGGGGAGCTGTTTTTT.

The rearrangement links TRBV6-1 to TRBJ2-1; 10 positions match TRBD1. Germline V lookup: CDR1 MNHNS, CDR2 SASEGT. V lost 5 bases, J lost 6 bases, and 4 bases stayed unmatched. This CDR3 is 14 amino acids long. The CDR3 DNA is TGTGCCAGCAGTCCCCGGACAGGGGGCAATGAGCAGTTCTTC. The encoded protein is CASSPRTGGNEQFF.

This sequence joins TRBV28 and TRBJ1-2; TRBD1 aligns across 9 bases. Germline values: CDR1 MDHEN, CDR2 SYDVKM. CDR3 length: 14 amino acids. Trimming took 5 bases from V and 10 from J; bases not matched to a gene: 11. The CDR3 region is CASSPASGTGTYTF. For the CDR3, the DNA is TGTGCCAGCAGTCCTGCTTCCGGGACAGGGACCTACACCTTC.

The chain links TRBV14 to TRBJ2-3; D may be TRBD2 (6 bases). The CDR3 has 16 residues. Germline CDR1 SGHDN, CDR2 FVKESK. The V end was cut by 0 bases, the J end by 3 bases, with 13 bases between. CDR3 in amino acids: CASSQDNGRGTDTQYF. The DNA of the CDR3 is TGTGCCAGCAGCCAAGATAACGGGAGAGGGACAGATACGCAGTATTTT.

This clone has a handful of counts. V usage is TRBV4-2 and J usage is TRBJ1-4; a possible D gene is TRBD1 (5 bases). This CDR3 comprises 15 residues. Trimming took off 0 bases at V and 7 bases at J, with 12 bases between the two ends. Germline-derived CDR1 and CDR2 are LGHNA and YNFKEQ. In DNA form, the CDR3 reads TGTGCCAGCAGCCAAGACGGTCAGGGCGGTGAAAAACTGTTTTTT. Amino acid sequence: CASSQDGQGGEKLFF.

The J gene is TRBJ1-1, the V gene TRBV6-1; 9 bases align to TRBD1. Looked up from germline, CDR1 is MNHNS and CDR2 is SASEGT. With 7 bases clipped from V and 5 bases from J, the junction kept 5 bases outside the gene matches. This CDR3 is built from 13 residues. The chain's CDR3 is CASTRQGETEAFF. The CDR3 DNA follows: TGTGCCAGCACCAGACAGGGGGAAACTGAAGCTTTCTTT.

V gene TRBV5-1 combines with J gene TRBJ1-1, with D maybe TRBD1 (5 bases). Germline V gene sequence: CDR1 SGHRS, CDR2 YFSETQ. V dropped 1 base and J dropped 4 bases, with 20 bases sitting between them. The CDR3 totals 17 residues. CDR3 bases: TGCGCCAGCAGCTTGAATCATGCAAGGGGTCTAAGCACTGAAGCTTTCTTT. Its translation: CASSLNHARGLSTEAFF.